This T cell receptor beta chain was captured by sequencing in a study of breast tumors, draining lymph nodes, adjacent tissues. Whole-study findings and limits: Tumor T cell lymph node origin was a supported hypothesis, not proven. Compared with basal-like, luminal-like tumors shared significantly more repertoire with nontumor tissue.

This clonotype was recorded at least ten times. No antigen is known for it. Germline V gene data show CDR1 as LGHDT and CDR2 as YNNKEL (reference sequence). The CDR3 is 12 amino acids. With 8 bases removed from V and 8 bases from J, the gap between germline ends came to 15 bases. MiXCR, run by TCRdb on the multiplex PCR reads, gives a single entry per CDR3 protein. The sample has about 230,000 distinct CDR3 sequences, roughly 30% seen once. Samples came from axillary lymph nodes draining the breast cancer. This rearrangement joins TRBV3-1 to TRBJ1-2; tentative D call: TRBD1 (6 bases). The sequence came from a female donor with breast cancer. Some clones in this sample may be carry-over from other donors' samples. Sequencing used axillary lymph node tissue. The CDR3 loop is CASADSLWGYTF. In DNA form, the CDR3 reads TGTGCCAGCGCGGACAGCCTCTGGGGCTACACCTTC.